Listed below are T cell receptor beta chains from one sample, sequenced in a study of blood T cell repertoires in COVID-19. Method: immunoSEQ multiplex PCR; TCRdb's copy keeps in-frame clones and lacks some. The table shows 200,000 to 250,000 clones, with around 80% occurring only once. The source material was peripheral blood. The source is a woman of 80 years or more with COVID-19, enrolled during active disease. CDR3s include the opening cysteine and the closing phenylalanine or tryptophan. The D gene is left open where the match is weak. Not every row has a clone size; where given, it reads once, few, many or a size class.

j_gene: TRBJ1-1
d_gene: TRBD1
abundance: .
v_gene: TRBV18
CDR3nt: TGTGCCAGCTCACCACCGCGCAGGGGGCCGAACACTGAAGCTTTCTTT
CDR3aa: CASSPPRRGPNTEAFF

j_gene: TRBJ1-6
d_gene: .
abundance: .
v_gene: TRBV6-5
CDR3nt: TGTGCCAGCAGTTACTCGATTACGGGGTACAATTCACCCCTCCACTTT
CDR3aa: CASSYSITGYNSPLHF

j_gene: TRBJ1-4
d_gene: .
abundance: .
v_gene: TRBV5-1
CDR3nt: TGCGCCAGCAGCCTTTGGGACAATCGTGAACTGTTTTTT
CDR3aa: CASSLWDNRELFF

j_gene: TRBJ1-3
d_gene: .
abundance: .
v_gene: TRBV11-2
CDR3nt: TGTGCCAGCAGCTTAGATCCTAATTTAAACACCATATATTTT
CDR3aa: CASSLDPNLNTIYF

j_gene: TRBJ1-1
d_gene: TRBD1
abundance: .
v_gene: TRBV10-3
CDR3nt: TGTGCCATTCGGGACAGGGGCCTCTCTAACACTGAAGCTTTCTTT
CDR3aa: CAIRDRGLSNTEAFF

j_gene: TRBJ1-4
d_gene: .
abundance: once
v_gene: TRBV29-1
CDR3nt: TGCAGCGTTGCGGGACTCAAGGGTGAAAAACTGTTTTTT
CDR3aa: CSVAGLKGEKLFF

j_gene: TRBJ2-3
d_gene: TRBD1
abundance: .
v_gene: TRBV5-1
CDR3nt: TGCGCCAGCAGCTCCACCGCAGGGGGCCGGACAGATACGCAGTATTTT
CDR3aa: CASSSTAGGRTDTQYF

j_gene: TRBJ1-1
d_gene: TRBD1
abundance: .
v_gene: TRBV2
CDR3nt: TGTGCCAGCAGGACCGGGACAGGGGTTTCTGAAGCTTTCTTT
CDR3aa: CASRTGTGVSEAFF

j_gene: TRBJ1-5
d_gene: .
abundance: .
v_gene: TRBV19
CDR3nt: TGTGCCAGTAATTCTCCGCAGGGTCAGCCCCAGCATTTT
CDR3aa: CASNSPQGQPQHF

j_gene: TRBJ1-5
d_gene: .
abundance: few
v_gene: TRBV18
CDR3nt: TGTGCCAGCTCACGCGGACAGAGCAATCAGCCCCAGCATTTT
CDR3aa: CASSRGQSNQPQHF

j_gene: TRBJ1-2
d_gene: TRBD1
abundance: .
v_gene: TRBV5-1
CDR3nt: TGCGCCAGCAGCTACGACAGGGTTAATGGCTACACCTTC
CDR3aa: CASSYDRVNGYTF

j_gene: TRBJ1-1
d_gene: .
abundance: .
v_gene: TRBV28
CDR3nt: TGTGCCAGCAGTGGAGGGTGGAGAAACACTGAAGCTTTCTTT
CDR3aa: CASSGGWRNTEAFF

j_gene: TRBJ1-1
d_gene: .
abundance: .
v_gene: TRBV11-1
CDR3nt: TGTGCCAGCAGCTTAGAGTCCCGCGGGAACACTGAAGCTTTCTTT
CDR3aa: CASSLESRGNTEAFF

j_gene: TRBJ1-1
d_gene: .
abundance: .
v_gene: TRBV7-9
CDR3nt: TGTGCCAGCAGCCCCCTTCCCGGGGGGAACACTGAAGCTTTCTTT
CDR3aa: CASSPLPGGNTEAFF

j_gene: TRBJ1-2
d_gene: .
abundance: .
v_gene: TRBV28
CDR3nt: TGTGCCAGCAGTCCACCGACAGGCTTGAACTATGGCTACACCTTC
CDR3aa: CASSPPTGLNYGYTF

j_gene: TRBJ1-4
d_gene: .
abundance: .
v_gene: TRBV10-2
CDR3nt: TGCGCCAGCAGTGAGCGTAAGGGCGGGGGTGAAAAACTGTTTTTT
CDR3aa: CASSERKGGGEKLFF

j_gene: TRBJ1-1
d_gene: .
abundance: .
v_gene: TRBV29-1
CDR3nt: TGCAGCGTTGCATGGAACACTGAAGCTTTCTTT
CDR3aa: CSVAWNTEAFF

j_gene: TRBJ1-1
d_gene: .
abundance: .
v_gene: TRBV7-2
CDR3nt: TGTGCCAGCAGCTTATCCAGGGTGGTCACTGAAGCTTTCTTT
CDR3aa: CASSLSRVVTEAFF

j_gene: TRBJ1-6
d_gene: TRBD1
abundance: .
v_gene: TRBV28
CDR3nt: TGTGCCACCAAAGACAGGGGAAGGGATAATTCACCCCTCCACTTT
CDR3aa: CATKDRGRDNSPLHF